The 3 T cell receptor beta chains below all came from one sample that was sequenced in a study of blood T cell repertoires in COVID-19. TCRdb's copy holds only in-frame clones and misses some; the assay was immunoSEQ multiplex PCR. The table has under 200,000 clones, roughly 83% seen once. The sample comprised peripheral blood. The receptors derive from a human donor in a cohort sampled during active COVID-19.

The rearrangement uses TRBV5-4 and TRBJ2-7, with 7 bases lining up with TRBD1. CDR1 and CDR2 from the germline V gene are SGHNT and YYREEE (reference sequence). This CDR3 has 12 residues. Losses at the gene ends were 0 bases for V and 10 bases for J; bases not matched to a gene: 4. DNA for the CDR3: TGTGCCAGCAGCTTGGCCTCAGGGGGACAGTACTTC. It specifies CASSLASGGQYF.

This sequence joins TRBV7-3 and TRBJ2-1, with D perhaps matching TRBD2 (6 bases). Germline assignment: CDR1 SGHTA and CDR2 FQGTGA. The CDR3 length is 14 residues. V was clipped by 4 bases and J by 8 bases, with 15 bases between them. The CDR3 DNA is TGTGCCAGCAGCTCCTCTGGAGGGGTCGATGAGCAGTTCTTC. Its protein is CASSSSGGVDEQFF.

The rearrangement joins TRBV6-2 or TRBV6-3 to TRBJ2-6; 8 bases fit TRBD1. The CDR3 is 17 amino acids. J gave up 1 base and V 6 bases, and 8 bases lay outside the gene matches. The germline V gene encodes CDR1 MNHEY and CDR2 SVGEGT. The CDR3 region has the DNA TGTGCCAGCAGCTCCTGGACAGGGCGGTCTGGGGCCAACGTCCTGACTTTC. Translating gives CASSSWTGRSGANVLTF.